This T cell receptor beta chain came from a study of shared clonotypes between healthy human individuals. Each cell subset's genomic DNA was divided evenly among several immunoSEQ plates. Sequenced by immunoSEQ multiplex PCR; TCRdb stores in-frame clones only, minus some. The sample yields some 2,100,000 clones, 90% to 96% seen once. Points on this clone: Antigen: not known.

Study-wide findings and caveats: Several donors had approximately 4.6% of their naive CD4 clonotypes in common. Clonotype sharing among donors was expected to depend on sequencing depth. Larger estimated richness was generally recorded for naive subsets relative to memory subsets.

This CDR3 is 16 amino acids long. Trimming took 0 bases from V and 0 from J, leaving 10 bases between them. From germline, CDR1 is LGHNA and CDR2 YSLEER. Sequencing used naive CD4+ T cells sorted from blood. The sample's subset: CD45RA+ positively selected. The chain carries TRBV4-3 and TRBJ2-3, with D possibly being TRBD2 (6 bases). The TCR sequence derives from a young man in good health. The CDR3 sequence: CASSQEGRGSTDTQYF. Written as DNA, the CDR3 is TGCGCCAGCAGCCAAGAGGGGCGGGGAAGCACAGATACGCAGTATTTT.